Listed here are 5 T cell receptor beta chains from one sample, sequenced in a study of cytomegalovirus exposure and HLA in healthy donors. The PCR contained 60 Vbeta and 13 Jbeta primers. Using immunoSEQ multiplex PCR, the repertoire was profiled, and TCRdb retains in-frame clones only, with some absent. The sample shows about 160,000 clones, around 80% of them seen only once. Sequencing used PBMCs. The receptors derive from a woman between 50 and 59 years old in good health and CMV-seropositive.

Here the CDR3 DNA reads TGTGCCAGCAGCTTTGTATCTTACGAGCAGTACTTC. Protein product: CASSFVSYEQYF. The gene calls are TRBV7-9 and TRBJ2-7; D is unresolved. Trimming stripped 3 bases from V and 4 bases from J, with 7 bases between. Germline V gene sequence: CDR1 SEHNR, CDR2 FQNEAQ (reference sequence). The CDR3 is made up of 12 amino acids.

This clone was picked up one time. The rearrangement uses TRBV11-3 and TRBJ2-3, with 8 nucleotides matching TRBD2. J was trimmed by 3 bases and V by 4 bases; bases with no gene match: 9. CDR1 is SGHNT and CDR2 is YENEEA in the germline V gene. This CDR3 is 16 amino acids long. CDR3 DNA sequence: TGTGCCAGCAGCTACCGGACTAGCCTGGGGACAGATACGCAGTATTTT. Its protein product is CASSYRTSLGTDTQYF.

This CDR3 is CAWIPDRGTYGYTF. In nucleotides, the CDR3 is TGTGCCTGGATTCCCGACAGGGGAACTTATGGCTACACCTTC. The chain couples TRBV30 to TRBJ1-2; 8 positions match TRBD1. J was trimmed by 5 bases and V by 4 bases; bases with no gene match: 9. This CDR3 is built from 14 residues. Germline V gene sequence: CDR1 GTSNPN, CDR2 SVGIG (reference sequence).

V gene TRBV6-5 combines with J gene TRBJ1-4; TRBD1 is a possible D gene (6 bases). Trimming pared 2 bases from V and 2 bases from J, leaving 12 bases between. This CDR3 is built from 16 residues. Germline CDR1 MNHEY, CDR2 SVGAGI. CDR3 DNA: TGTGCCAGCAGTTACCATCAGGGGTCCACTAATGAAAAACTGTTTTTT. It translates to CASSYHQGSTNEKLFF.

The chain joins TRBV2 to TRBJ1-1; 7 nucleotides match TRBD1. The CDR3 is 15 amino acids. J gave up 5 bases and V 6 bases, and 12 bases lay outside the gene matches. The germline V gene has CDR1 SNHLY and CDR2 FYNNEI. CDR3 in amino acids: CASRNPDRVLTEAFF. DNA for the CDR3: TGTGCCAGCAGGAACCCCGACAGGGTTTTAACTGAAGCTTTCTTT.